What follows are 25 T cell receptor beta chains derived from one specimen sequenced in a study of cytomegalovirus exposure and HLA in healthy donors (dated 2017 in TCRdb). Receptor amplification or capture employed the immunoSEQ multiplex PCR assay. The multiplex PCR relied on a mix of 60 forward primers for TCR Vbeta segments and 13 reverse primers for TCR Jbeta segments. TCRdb took over this immuneACCESS table, retaining in-frame rearrangements with V and J assigned. Such tables are incomplete; in checked studies, under half of the missing clones stem from an unresolved V gene, and the remainder is unexplained. In all, the sample holds about 100,000 clones, and approximately 74% of those were seen once. The ten largest account for 3% of the sample. The sample consisted of PBMCs. These receptors all stem from a female donor in good health and CMV-seropositive.

The chain combines TRBV5-4 with TRBJ2-7; TRBD1 agrees at 7 bases. Trimming took 5 bases from V and 0 from J; bases not matched to a gene: 8. This CDR3 has 15 residues. From germline, CDR1 is SGHNT and CDR2 YYREEE (reference sequence). The CDR3 loop reads CASRSRTGSSYEQYF. The CDR3 nucleotides read TGTGCCAGCAGATCTAGGACAGGTAGCTCCTACGAGCAGTACTTC.

This chain links TRBV2 with TRBJ1-1; the D is unclear. V was cut by 3 bases and J by 1 base, with 6 bases left in between. There are 13 residues in the CDR3. Germline V CDR1 and CDR2: SNHLY, FYNNEI. CDR3 region: CASSDGQNTEAFF. CDR3 DNA: TGTGCCAGCAGTGATGGGCAGAACACTGAAGCTTTCTTT.

The rearrangement joins TRBV7-2 to TRBJ2-1; 9 nucleotides align to TRBD2. With 1 base clipped from V and 3 bases from J, the junction kept 1 base outside the gene matches. There are 15 residues in the CDR3. Germline CDR1 reads SGHTA; CDR2 reads FQGNSA. The CDR3 sequence is CASSLVAGVYNEQFF. As DNA, the CDR3 is TGTGCCAGCAGCTTAGTAGCGGGAGTCTACAATGAGCAGTTCTTC.

The chain carries TRBV19 and TRBJ1-1, with D unresolved. Germline V gene sequence: CDR1 LNHDA, CDR2 SQIVND (reference sequence). The CDR3 totals 12 residues. With 5 bases removed from V and 1 base from J, the gap between germline ends came to 5 bases. In DNA, the CDR3 is TGTGCCAGTAGTGAGAGGAACACTGAAGCTTTCTTT. Translated, it gives CASSERNTEAFF. The full variable domain, rest sourced from reference TRBV19 and TRBJ1-1, is DGGITQSPKYLFRKEGQNVTLSCEQNLNHDAMYWYRQDPGQGLRLIYYSQIVNDFQKGDIAEGYSVSREKKESFPLTVTSAQKNPTAFYLCASSERNTEAFFGQGTRLTVV.

The chain carries TRBV25-1 and TRBJ2-4; no firm D call. The CDR3 extends over 13 amino acids. V shed 2 bases and J shed 6 bases, with 8 bases lying between them. CDR1 is MGHDK, CDR2 SYGVNS, per germline. CDR3 sequence (DNA): TGTGCCAGCAGTGAAGCCGGCGGAAACATTCAGTACTTC. Residues: CASSEAGGNIQYF.

The rearrangement links TRBV9 to TRBJ1-1; D is possibly TRBD1 (5 bases). The V gene's germline CDR1 is SGDLS and CDR2 YYNGEE. Trimming took 0 bases from V and 8 from J, leaving 17 bases between them. The length of the CDR3 is 15 residues. CDR3 sequence: CASSVGGGFSSEAFF. DNA for the CDR3: TGTGCCAGCAGCGTAGGGGGGGGGTTTTCTTCGGAAGCTTTCTTT.

This chain connects TRBV10-3 to TRBJ1-1, with TRBD1 matching 7 bases. This CDR3 has 14 residues. V dropped 6 bases and J dropped 5; count of bases not matched to a gene: 9. CDR1 is ENHRY, CDR2 SYGVKD, per germline. CDR3 amino acids: CAIRDTGARTEAFF. DNA for the CDR3: TGTGCCATCAGAGATACAGGGGCCAGAACTGAAGCTTTCTTT.

The V call is TRBV28, the J call TRBJ2-7; 8 nucleotides line up with TRBD1. The CDR3 is made up of 15 amino acids. The V segment lost 2 bases and the J segment 5 bases; nucleotides outside the gene matches: 8. Germline-derived CDR1 and CDR2 are MDHEN and SYDVKM. CDR3 region: CASSLNGRGLNEQYF. The CDR3 DNA reads as TGTGCCAGCAGTTTAAATGGCAGGGGGCTAAACGAGCAGTACTTC.

The rearrangement links TRBV28 to TRBJ2-7, with 12 bases that match TRBD2. The CDR3 is made up of 13 amino acids. In germline, CDR1 is MDHEN, CDR2 SYDVKM. The trim removed 4 bases at V and 7 bases at J, leaving 2 bases unmatched. In DNA form, the CDR3 reads TGTGCCAGCAGTTCAGGACTAGCGGGGGAGCAGTACTTC. Protein sequence: CASSSGLAGEQYF. The full variable domain, its missing parts supplied by reference TRBV28 and TRBJ2-7, is DVKVTQSSRYLVKRTGEKVFLECVQDMDHENMFWYRQDPGLGLRLIYFSYDVKMKEKGDIPEGYSVSREKKERFSLILESASTNQTSMYLCASSSGLAGEQYFGPGTRLTVT.

This clone has only a few counts. V is TRBV11-2 and J is TRBJ1-1, with 9 bases matching TRBD1. V dropped 4 bases and J dropped 5; count of bases not matched to a gene: 8. Per the germline V gene, CDR1 is SGHAT and CDR2 is FQNNGV. The CDR3 extends over 15 amino acids. CDR3 nucleotides: TGTGCCAGCAGCTCATACAGGGGGCGAGAGACTGAAGCTTTCTTT. Its translation: CASSSYRGRETEAFF. Full variable domain (rest looked up from reference TRBV11-2 and TRBJ1-1): EAGVAQSPRYKIIEKRQSVAFWCNPISGHATLYWYQQILGQGPKLLIQFQNNGVVDDSQLPKDRFSAERLKGVDSTLKIQPAKLEDSAVYLCASSSYRGRETEAFFGQGTRLTVV.

J is TRBJ2-1 and V is TRBV30, with 8 bases that match TRBD1. Germline V gives CDR1 GTSNPN, CDR2 SVGIG (reference sequence). J lost 2 bases, V lost 3 bases, and 3 bases had no gene match. The length of the CDR3 is 14 residues. This CDR3 is CAWSGTGTYNEQFF. Here the CDR3 DNA reads TGTGCCTGGAGCGGGACAGGTACCTACAATGAGCAGTTCTTC. Drawing the rest from reference TRBV30 and TRBJ2-1, the complete variable domain is SQTIHQWPATLVQPVGSPLSLECTVEGTSNPNLYWYRQAAGRGLQLLFYSVGIGQISSEVPQNLSASRPQDRQFILSSKKLLLSDSGFYLCAWSGTGTYNEQFFGPGTRLTVL.

J is TRBJ1-2 and V is TRBV28, with TRBD1 as a possible D gene (5 bases). The V end was cut by 8 bases, the J end by 4 bases, with 17 bases between. CDR1 and CDR2 from the germline V gene are MDHEN and SYDVKM. There are 14 residues in the CDR3. The CDR3 sequence: CASRLLSQGYGYTF. CDR3 in DNA: TGTGCCAGCCGCCTTCTAAGTCAGGGCTATGGCTACACCTTC.

This clone appeared once. The chain joins TRBV28 to TRBJ1-5, with 10 positions matching TRBD1. Trimming cost V 3 bases and J 0 bases; bases outside gene matches: 14. The germline V gene has CDR1 MDHEN and CDR2 SYDVKM. The CDR3 sequence is 20 residues long. CDR3 sequence (DNA): TGTGCCAGCAGTTTCGGACAGGGGGGTAAATCACCGGCTAGCAATCAGCCCCAGCATTTT. It yields the protein CASSFGQGGKSPASNQPQHF.

The chain links TRBV11-2 to TRBJ2-2, with D possibly being TRBD2 (6 bases). CDR3 length: 15 residues. The V gene's germline CDR1 is SGHAT and CDR2 FQNNGV. V shed 0 bases and J shed 1 base, with 6 bases lying between them. The CDR3 region has the DNA TGTGCCAGCAGCTTAGACGGGGGGAACACCGGGGAGCTGTTTTTT. Protein: CASSLDGGNTGELFF. Full variable domain (outside the CDR3, taken from reference TRBV11-2 and TRBJ2-2): EAGVAQSPRYKIIEKRQSVAFWCNPISGHATLYWYQQILGQGPKLLIQFQNNGVVDDSQLPKDRFSAERLKGVDSTLKIQPAKLEDSAVYLCASSLDGGNTGELFFGEGSRLTVL.

Of note for this clone: Germline and junction disagree at one end, which may indicate a read error. V and J are TRBV7-7 and TRBJ2-7; the D gene is possibly TRBD1 (6 bases). Germline V lookup: CDR1 SSHAT, CDR2 FNYEAQ (reference sequence). The CDR3 contains 15 residues. The CDR3 is CASSPSGTPSGEQYF. Here the CDR3 DNA reads TGTGCTAGCAGCCCGTCTGGGACACCCTCTGGGGAGCAGTACTTC.

V gene TRBV4-3 combines with J gene TRBJ2-1, with a weak D call TRBD2 (6 bases). Germline V CDR1 and CDR2: LGHNA, YSLEER. Trimming took off 3 bases at V and 10 bases at J, with 19 bases between the two ends. The CDR3 runs to 15 residues. CDR3 sequence: CASSHSGLRGGEQFF. Written as DNA, the CDR3 is TGCGCCAGCAGCCATTCTGGACTCCGAGGAGGGGAGCAGTTCTTC.

The chain carries TRBV2 and TRBJ2-2; possible D gene TRBD1, 5 bases. This CDR3 has 13 amino acids. Germline CDR1 SNHLY, CDR2 FYNNEI. The ends were cut back, 5 bases at V and 5 bases at J, with 9 bases in the middle. CDR3 nucleotide sequence: TGTGCCAGCAGTCTTCAGGGAACCGGGGAGCTGTTTTTT. Translated: CASSLQGTGELFF.

The rearrangement uses TRBV19 and TRBJ2-1; D unclear. Germline V gene sequence: CDR1 LNHDA, CDR2 SQIVND (reference sequence). The CDR3 length is 13 residues. Trimming removed 0 bases at V and 8 bases at J, with 8 bases between. The CDR3 loop reads CASSIDEVYEQFF. Written as DNA, the CDR3 is TGTGCCAGTAGTATAGATGAGGTGTATGAGCAGTTCTTC.

The gene calls are TRBV27 and TRBJ2-7; possible D gene TRBD1, 6 bases. V was cut by 10 bases and J by 2 bases, with 18 bases left in between. The CDR3 runs to 14 residues. Germline assignment: CDR1 MNHEY and CDR2 SMNVEV (reference sequence). The CDR3 loop reads CAIFPGDGAYEQYF. The CDR3 nucleotides read TGTGCCATCTTTCCAGGGGACGGGGCCTACGAGCAGTACTTC.

The chain joins TRBV30 to TRBJ1-4; 9 bases agree with TRBD1. V shed 0 bases, J shed 4 bases, and the junction held 3 bases outside the gene matches. Germline CDR1 GTSNPN, CDR2 SVGIG (reference sequence). The CDR3 extends over 15 amino acids. The CDR3 loop reads CAWSVRGQGNEKLFF. In DNA, the CDR3 is TGTGCCTGGAGTGTAAGGGGACAGGGTAATGAAAAACTGTTTTTT.

The V gene is TRBV7-8, the J gene TRBJ2-7; 7 bases match TRBD2. V was pared by 1 base and J by 9 bases, with 9 bases of the junction left unmatched. The CDR3 consists of 14 residues. Germline loops: CDR1 SGHVS, CDR2 FQNEAQ. The CDR3 DNA reads TGTGCCAGCAGCTTAGACCAAAACGGGGAGGGGCAGTACTTC. It yields the protein CASSLDQNGEGQYF.

V usage is TRBV10-2 and J usage is TRBJ1-1; tentatively, D is TRBD1 (6 bases). The CDR3 consists of 13 residues. The germline V gene encodes CDR1 WSHSY and CDR2 SAAADI. The V end was cut by 5 bases, the J end by 1 base, with 8 bases between. The CDR3 loop is CASSQQGNTEAFF. As DNA, the CDR3 is TGCGCCAGCAGTCAACAGGGGAACACTGAAGCTTTCTTT.

The chain joins TRBV7-9 to TRBJ1-2, with 8 nucleotides matching TRBD1. CDR1 SEHNR and CDR2 FQNEAQ come from the germline V gene (reference sequence). This CDR3 contains 16 residues. The V segment lost 1 base and the J segment 4 bases; nucleotides outside the gene matches: 8. In DNA, the CDR3 is TGTGCCAGCAGCTTAGGAGAGACAGGGGCACGCTATGGCTACACCTTC. Encoded protein: CASSLGETGARYGYTF.

The sample holds a few counts of this clone. J is TRBJ2-6 and V is TRBV5-1; D is ambiguous. Germline assignment: CDR1 SGHRS and CDR2 YFSETQ. With 0 bases removed from V and 0 bases from J, the gap between germline ends came to 7 bases. The CDR3 contains 16 residues. CDR3 DNA sequence: TGCGCCAGCAGCTTGGGCGGAGCCTCTGGGGCCAACGTCCTGACTTTC. Its translation: CASSLGGASGANVLTF.

The V gene is TRBV6-1, the J gene TRBJ2-5, with TRBD2 matching 14 bases. The germline gives CDR1 MNHNS, CDR2 SASEGT. The CDR3 consists of 16 residues. Trimming took 4 bases from V and 5 from J; bases not matched to a gene: 6. The CDR3 spells CASSGGLAGGWETQYF. DNA for the CDR3: TGTGCCAGCAGTGGTGGACTAGCGGGGGGTTGGGAGACCCAGTACTTC.